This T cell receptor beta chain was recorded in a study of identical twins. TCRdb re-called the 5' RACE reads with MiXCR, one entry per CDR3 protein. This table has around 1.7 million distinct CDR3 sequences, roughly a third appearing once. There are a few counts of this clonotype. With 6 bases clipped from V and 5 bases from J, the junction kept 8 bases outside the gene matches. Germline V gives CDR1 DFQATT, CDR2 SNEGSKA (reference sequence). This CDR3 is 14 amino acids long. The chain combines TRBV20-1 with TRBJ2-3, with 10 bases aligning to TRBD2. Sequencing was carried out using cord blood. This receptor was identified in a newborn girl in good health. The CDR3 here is CSADTSGKGDTQYF. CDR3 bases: TGCAGTGCGGATACTAGCGGGAAGGGAGATACGCAGTATTTT.